This TCR beta chain is from a study of T cells in Graves' hyperthyroidism and ophthalmopathy. With 8 bases clipped from V and 11 bases from J, the junction kept 11 bases outside the gene matches. Germline V CDR1 and CDR2: MDHEN, SYDVKM. CDR3 size: 15 residues. RNA transcripts gave rise to amplified TCR beta CDR3 regions. TCR CDR3 underwent first-round RT-PCR with the HTBI primer set. Via MiXCR, TCRdb re-called the multiplex PCR reads, giving one row per CDR3 protein. The data contain fewer than 750,000 distinct CDR3 sequences, about 14% of them singletons. The rearrangement links TRBV28 to TRBJ2-3; 15 bases are shared with TRBD2. Sequencing was done on a sample of blood. This TCR was sampled from a woman between 45 and 65 years old with Graves' ophthalmopathy. The CDR3, as DNA: TGTGCCAGCTCCGAAGGACTAGCGGGAGGGCCCAAGCAGTATTTT. This translates into CASSEGLAGGPKQYF. The full variable domain, its missing parts supplied by reference TRBV28 and TRBJ2-3, is DVKVTQSSRYLVKRTGEKVFLECVQDMDHENMFWYRQDPGLGLRLIYFSYDVKMKEKGDIPEGYSVSREKKERFSLILESASTNQTSMYLCASSEGLAGGPKQYFGPGTRLTVL.